The text below deals with one TCR beta chain. What antigen it recognizes has not been identified. Base quality data are lacking; no much larger clone is found one base away. The data stem from a study of T cell changes during pregnancy in multiple sclerosis (dated by TCRdb to about 2019). For the wider study: The study looked at changes in the T cell repertoire across pregnancy in women with multiple sclerosis.

The germline V gene (reference sequence) gives CDR1 as WNHNN and CDR2 as SYGVQD. The CDR3 covers 13 residues, taking in both the cysteine and the phenylalanine. The only DNA kept is the CDR3, 39 bases in frame from the first base. Receptor libraries were prepared by the immunoSEQ multiplex PCR assay. TCRdb mirrors the immuneACCESS table, restricted to in-frame sequences. Some clones are absent from its copies; in checked studies, under half trace to an unresolved V gene, and the reason for the others is unknown. The sample table shows under 40,000 clones, and just over 90% are seen once. The top ten hold approximately 12% of the sample.

This material consisted of CD8+ T cells from peripheral blood mononuclear cells, taken before pregnancy. The rearranged chain carries TRBV10-1 and TRBJ2-7; the D segment cannot be called with confidence. The TCR originated in a female donor with multiple sclerosis, enrolled in a pregnancy study. This receptor carries the CDR3 CAHRRKRSYEQYF. At the DNA level, the sequence is TGCGCGCACAGACGGAAGAGATCCTACGAGCAGTACTTC.